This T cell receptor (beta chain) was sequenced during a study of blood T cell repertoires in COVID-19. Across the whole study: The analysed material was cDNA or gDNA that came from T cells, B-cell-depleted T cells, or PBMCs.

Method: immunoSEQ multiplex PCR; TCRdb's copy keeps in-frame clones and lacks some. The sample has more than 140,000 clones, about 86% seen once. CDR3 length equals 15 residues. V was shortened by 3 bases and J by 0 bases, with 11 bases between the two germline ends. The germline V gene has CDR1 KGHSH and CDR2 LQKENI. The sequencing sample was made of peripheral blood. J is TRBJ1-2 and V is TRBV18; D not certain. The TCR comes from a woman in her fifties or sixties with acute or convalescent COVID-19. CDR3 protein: CASSPQRETNYGYTF. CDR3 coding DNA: TGTGCCAGCTCACCGCAACGGGAAACTAACTATGGCTACACCTTC.